This TCR beta chain is drawn from a study of long-term antiretroviral therapy in people with HIV. Per donor, a minimum of one pre-ART and a minimum of two post-ART PBMC samples were available. Held in samples before DNA extraction were roughly 1-11 million cryopreserved PBMC. This CDR3 contains 16 residues. The V gene lost 2 bases and the J gene lost 6 bases, with 20 bases spanning the gap. Germline-derived CDR1 and CDR2 are MNHNY and SVGAGI (reference sequence). Assay version v3.0 of immunoSEQ was used, and it was run at survey level. The protocol was immunoSEQ multiplex PCR, while the TCRdb copy is restricted to in-frame clones and leaves out a portion. The data hold about 22,000 clones, with 84% observed a single time.

The source of this sequence is a man in his forties or fifties with HIV. The V gene is TRBV6-6, the J gene TRBJ2-7; D possibly matches TRBD1 or TRBD2 (5 bases each). Source: unsorted PBMCs, taken 0.5 years before starting antiretroviral therapy. CDR3 protein: CASSYPFGTGSVEQYF. DNA of the CDR3: TGTGCCAGCAGTTACCCCTTCGGGACGGGTAGCGTCGAGCAGTACTTC.